This T cell receptor beta chain was found in a study of T cells in Graves' hyperthyroidism and ophthalmopathy. A few counts support this clonotype. The source material, RNA transcripts, was used to amplify TCR beta CDR3 regions. HTBI primers were employed in a first-round RT-PCR of the TCR CDR3. TCRdb called the multiplex PCR reads again in MiXCR, with one record for every CDR3 protein. In the table there are about 640,000 distinct CDR3 sequences, less than 25% of which are singletons. Duration under 3 months, a NOSPECS grade of at least 4, and a Clinical Activity Score of at least 3 characterized the ophthalmopathy patients. Pregnant or lactating patients were excluded, as were those with uncontrolled infection or other autoimmune disease. Clinicians diagnosed patients from clinical symptoms, serum thyroxine and TRAb, thyroid ultrasound and orbital computed tomography. Germline assignment: CDR1 SGHRS and CDR2 YFSETQ. CDR3 length: 15 amino acids. Trimming cost V 2 bases and J 5 bases; bases outside gene matches: 9.

The specimen was blood. The origin of this receptor is a man aged 25-45 years with Graves' ophthalmopathy. J is TRBJ2-5 and V is TRBV5-1, with 7 bases that match TRBD2. CDR3 DNA sequence: TGCGCCAGCAGCTTAGGCGGGAGCGGGGAGGAGACCCAGTACTTC. Translating gives CASSLGGSGEETQYF.